The sample holds a few counts of the clone carrying this T cell receptor beta chain. Its target is unknown. The sample is drawn from a study of regulatory T cells in long-lasting Graves disease. Trimming pared 7 bases from V and 4 bases from J, leaving 13 bases between. CDR3 length: 13 residues. The authors built TCR beta libraries using iRepertoire HTBI primers and Arm-PCR of CDR3 regions. TCRdb recomputed calls from the multiplex PCR reads with MiXCR, one row per CDR3 protein. The sample contains over 350,000 distinct CDR3 sequences, about 15% of which appear only once. General study findings and limits: Lower TCR diversity was seen in persistent Graves' patients than in newly diagnosed ones. Persistent disease was associated with favored TRBV28 usage and with favored use of TRBJ1-2 and TRBJ2-5.

Time point of the sample: newly diagnosed GD, antithyroid drugs for less than 3 months. The TCR library used RNA extracted from PBMCs. Clinicians diagnosed Graves' disease using American Thyroid Association guidelines. These data also featured in a second study, about T cells in Graves' hyperthyroidism and ophthalmopathy. That source notes: TCR CDR3 regions were first amplified by RT-PCR with HTBI primers.

This TCR was sampled from a woman aged 50 to 60 with Graves disease. This rearrangement joins TRBV12-3 or TRBV12-4 to TRBJ1-1, with a weak D call TRBD1 (6 bases). Source: peripheral blood mononuclear cells (PBMCs), taken at new diagnosis, from a patient treated with antithyroid drugs. CDR3 in DNA: TGTGCCAGCACCGAACAGGGACCCACTGAAGCTTTCTTT. Amino acids: CASTEQGPTEAFF.